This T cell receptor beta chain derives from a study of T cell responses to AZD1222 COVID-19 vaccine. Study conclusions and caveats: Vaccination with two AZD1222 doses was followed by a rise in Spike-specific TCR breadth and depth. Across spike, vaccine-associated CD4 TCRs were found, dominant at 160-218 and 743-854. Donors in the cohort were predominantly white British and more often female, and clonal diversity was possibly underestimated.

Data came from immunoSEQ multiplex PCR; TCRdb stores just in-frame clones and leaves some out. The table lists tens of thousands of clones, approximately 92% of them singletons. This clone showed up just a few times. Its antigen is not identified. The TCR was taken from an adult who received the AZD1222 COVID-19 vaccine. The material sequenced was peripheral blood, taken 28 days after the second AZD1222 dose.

CDR3 sequence: CASSPDRGGEKLFF. The CDR3 region has the DNA TGTGCCAGCAGCCCGGACAGGGGAGGTGAAAAACTGTTTTTT. The V and J genes are TRBV5-4 and TRBJ1-4; the match to TRBD1 covers 9 bases. V was pared by 4 bases and J by 7 bases, with 5 bases of the junction left unmatched. CDR3 length: 14 amino acids. Germline V gives CDR1 SGHNT, CDR2 YYREEE (reference sequence).